Shown below are 17 T cell receptor beta chains from a single sample sequenced in a study of human T cells and chemical hapten exposure. This sample's time point: healthy volunteer bleed at 2 weeks. It was from unfractionated whole blood that total RNA was extracted. TCRdb reanalysed the RACE reads using MiXCR and keeps one entry per CDR3 protein. In the table there are around 130,000 distinct CDR3 sequences, roughly 9.5% of which are singletons. The sample consisted of whole blood. All receptors come from a male donor in good health. Some clones in this sample may be carry-over from other donors' samples.

This clonotype was observed a few times. The V call is TRBV5-1, the J call TRBJ1-6, with a tentative D call TRBD1 (6 bases). The V gene lost 0 bases and the J gene lost 7 bases, with 8 bases spanning the gap. Germline lookup yields CDR1 SGHRS and CDR2 YFSETQ. The CDR3 extends over 14 amino acids. CDR3 residues: CASSLEGGNSPLHF. DNA of the CDR3: TGCGCCAGCAGCTTGGAGGGGGGCAATTCACCCCTCCACTTT.

This rearrangement joins TRBV4-3 to TRBJ1-6; D might be TRBD1 (6 bases). With 0 bases removed from V and 10 bases from J, the gap between germline ends came to 19 bases. Germline V gene data show CDR1 as LGHNA and CDR2 as YSLEER. The CDR3 consists of 17 residues. The chain's CDR3 is CASSQDYGGQVVSPLHF. The DNA for the CDR3 is TGCGCCAGCAGCCAAGACTACGGGGGGCAGGTCGTCTCACCCCTCCACTTT.

A few counts support this clonotype. The V gene is TRBV5-1, the J gene TRBJ1-2, with no clear D. Per the germline V gene, CDR1 is SGHRS and CDR2 is YFSETQ. Trimming took 0 bases from V and 0 from J, leaving 6 bases between them. CDR3 length equals 14 residues. This CDR3 reads CASSLVRANYGYTF. For the CDR3, the DNA is TGCGCCAGCAGCTTGGTTAGAGCTAACTATGGCTACACCTTC. The variable domain in full, with the rest retrieved from reference TRBV5-1 and TRBJ1-2, is KAGVTQTPRYLIKTRGQQVTLSCSPISGHRSVSWYQQTPGQGLQFLFEYFSETQRNKGNFPGRFSGRQFSNSRSEMNVSTLELGDSALYLCASSLVRANYGYTFGSGTRLTVV.

This rearrangement joins TRBV9 to TRBJ2-1; D is unresolved. The CDR3 runs 14 residues. Germline V CDR1 and CDR2: SGDLS, YYNGEE. V shed 2 bases and J shed 2 bases, with 8 bases lying between them. The CDR3 region is CASSVGKPYNEQFF. CDR3 coding DNA: TGTGCCAGCAGCGTGGGGAAACCCTACAATGAGCAGTTCTTC.

V is TRBV28 and J is TRBJ1-5; no clear D gene. The germline gives CDR1 MDHEN, CDR2 SYDVKM. V was shortened by 6 bases and J by 4 bases, with 7 bases between the two germline ends. There are 12 residues in the CDR3. CDR3 bases: TGTGCCAGCAGGACGACTAATCAGCCCCAGCATTTT. The encoded protein is CASRTTNQPQHF.

The gene calls are TRBV6-5 and TRBJ2-1, with TRBD1 as a possible D gene (5 bases). In germline, CDR1 is MNHEY, CDR2 SVGAGI. This CDR3 comprises 11 residues. V lost 7 bases and J lost 8, with 9 bases in between. The CDR3 sequence: CASTLGHEQFF. For the CDR3, the DNA is TGTGCCAGCACCCTGGGGCATGAGCAGTTCTTC.

This chain uses TRBV29-1 with TRBJ1-2; D gene unclear. The CDR3 extends over 11 amino acids. V was trimmed by 3 bases and J by 6 bases, leaving 8 bases between them. Germline CDR1 and CDR2: SQVTM and ANQGSEA. The CDR3 loop is CSVDVRDGYTF. The DNA for the CDR3 is TGCAGCGTTGACGTTCGCGATGGCTACACCTTC. Supplemented by reference TRBV29-1 and TRBJ1-2, the full variable domain reads SAVISQKPSRDICQRGTSLTIQCQVDSQVTMMFWYRQQPGQSLTLIATANQGSEATYESGFVIDKFPISRPNLTFSTLTVSNMSPEDSSIYLCSVDVRDGYTFGSGTRLTVV.

The genes are TRBV30 and TRBJ2-3; 15 nucleotides agree with TRBD2. The V and J ends lost 3 bases and 6 bases, in that order; junction bases with no gene match: 4. Germline loops: CDR1 GTSNPN, CDR2 SVGIG (reference sequence). This CDR3 region has 15 residues. The CDR3 bases are TGTGCCTGGAGGGCCGGACTAGCGGGAGGGGATACGCAGTATTTT. It codes for CAWRAGLAGGDTQYF.

The chain carries TRBV7-9 and TRBJ2-1; D possibly matches TRBD1 or TRBD2 (5 bases each). Germline V gives CDR1 SEHNR, CDR2 FQNEAQ (reference sequence). The CDR3 contains 15 residues. V dropped 6 bases and J dropped 0 bases, with 12 bases sitting between them. DNA for the CDR3: TGTGCCAGCAGTCAACCGGGGACCTCCTACAATGAGCAGTTCTTC. Protein: CASSQPGTSYNEQFF.

This clonotype was seen more than once but under ten times. The chain uses TRBV14 and TRBJ2-7; no reliable D call. V lost 2 bases and J 0 bases, leaving 11 bases between the germline ends. The CDR3 length is 15 residues. Germline V gene sequence: CDR1 SGHDN, CDR2 FVKESK. CDR3: CASSQRATISYEQYF. The CDR3 nucleotides read TGTGCCAGCAGCCAAAGGGCCACAATCTCCTACGAGCAGTACTTC.

This clonotype was counted ten times or more. This chain uses TRBV6-6 with TRBJ1-2; unclear D gene. There are 13 residues in the CDR3. V was shortened by 2 bases and J by 8 bases, with 12 bases between the two germline ends. The germline CDR1 and CDR2 sequences are MNHNY and SVGAGI (reference sequence). CDR3 sequence: CASSYPIGRGYTF. The CDR3 DNA reads as TGTGCCAGCAGTTACCCTATAGGGCGAGGCTACACCTTC.

The rearrangement joins TRBV5-6 to TRBJ2-3, with a tentative D call TRBD1 (5 bases). CDR3 length: 14 amino acids. Trimming took 4 bases from V and 7 from J, leaving 16 bases between them. Germline V gives CDR1 SGHDT, CDR2 YYEEEE. The CDR3 reads CASSNGRERHTQYF. The CDR3 region has the DNA TGTGCCAGCAGCAATGGCAGGGAACGCCATACGCAGTATTTT. The full variable domain, rest sourced from reference TRBV5-6 and TRBJ2-3, is DAGVTQSPTHLIKTRGQQVTLRCSPKSGHDTVSWYQQALGQGPQFIFQYYEEEERQRGNFPDRFSGHQFPNYSSELNVNALLLGDSALYLCASSNGRERHTQYFGPGTRLTVL.

The V call is TRBV29-1, the J call TRBJ2-7; D is possibly TRBD1 or TRBD2 (6 bases each). This CDR3 contains 18 residues. From germline, CDR1 is SQVTM and CDR2 ANQGSEA. V lost 4 bases and J lost 0, with 25 bases in between. CDR3 sequence: CSVVKLGGPKRTSYEQYF. The CDR3, as DNA: TGCAGCGTTGTGAAATTGGGGGGCCCGAAGCGGACCTCCTACGAGCAGTACTTC.

This clonotype was seen a handful of times. The chain carries TRBV12-3 or TRBV12-4 and TRBJ1-1, with no clear D. There are 13 residues in the CDR3. V lost 1 base to trimming and J lost 4 bases, with 7 bases between them. The CDR3 is CASSLVAPTEAFF. As DNA, the CDR3 is TGTGCCAGCAGTTTAGTGGCACCCACTGAAGCTTTCTTT.

There are many counts of this clonotype. The V call is TRBV5-1, the J call TRBJ2-7; 9 bases are a match to TRBD2. The CDR3 totals 14 residues. Germline values: CDR1 SGHRS, CDR2 YFSETQ. V was pared by 4 bases and J by 4 bases, with 6 bases of the junction left unmatched. In DNA, the CDR3 is TGCGCCAGCAGCGGCGGGGGGGGCAGGTACGAGCAGTACTTC. It yields the protein CASSGGGGRYEQYF.

This chain links TRBV12-5 with TRBJ1-5; the match to TRBD1 covers 7 bases. Germline CDR1 is LGHNT and CDR2 is FRNRAP. The CDR3 contains 16 residues. V lost 7 bases and J lost 3; bases outside the gene matches: 12. The CDR3 nucleotides read TGTGCTAGTGAGGGGTCGGCAGGGGGTTCCAATCAGCCCCAGCATTTT. It encodes CASEGSAGGSNQPQHF. Supplemented by reference TRBV12-5 and TRBJ1-5, the full variable domain reads DARVTQTPRHKVTEMGQEVTMRCQPILGHNTVFWYRQTMMQGLELLAYFRNRAPLDDSGMPKDRFSAEMPDATLATLKIQPSEPRDSAVYFCASEGSAGGSNQPQHFGDGTRLSIL.

The chain has TRBV27 and TRBJ2-7; D might be TRBD1 (6 bases). The CDR3 contains 16 residues. With 0 bases removed from V and 5 bases from J, the gap between germline ends came to 17 bases. CDR1 MNHEY and CDR2 SMNVEV come from the germline V gene (reference sequence). CDR3 in DNA: TGTGCCAGCAGTTTATCATCAGGGGTCTTCAGGGACGAGCAGTACTTC. Translating gives CASSLSSGVFRDEQYF.